Detailed here is one TCR beta chain. Original data processing: Cell counts per sample came from amplifying reference gene primers. Sequencing was performed with immunoSEQ multiplex PCR; in TCRdb, only in-frame clones are kept and a portion is missing. D and trimming come from the DNA, and the V and J calls and clone size come from that table. The table shows hundreds of thousands of clones, with 75% to 90% occurring only once. Participants, about 18 to 100 years old, spanned fewer than 25 US areas. Categorization into cohorts depended on clinical history that participants reported. This sample was taken from a study of blood T cell repertoires in COVID-19. For the study at large: In each case, the material was cDNA or gDNA derived from T cells, B-cell-depleted T cells, or PBMCs.

Trimming took off 8 bases at V and 10 bases at J, with 14 bases between the two ends. In germline, CDR1 is SNHLY, CDR2 FYNNEI. The CDR3 has 11 residues. The chain employs TRBV2 and TRBJ1-1, with a possible D match to TRBD1 (5 bases). The sequencing input was PBMCs or T cells enriched from blood (not recorded which). The sequence was obtained from a man younger than 35 who had recovered from COVID-19. Here the CDR3 reads CASGGTPRAFF. The CDR3 DNA sequence: TGTGCCAGCGGAGGGACCCCACGAGCTTTCTTT.